This TCR beta chain was captured in a study of cytomegalovirus exposure and HLA in healthy donors. The study, taken as a whole, reports: Most CMV-associated TCR beta chains were later found to appear HLA-restricted. Reportedly, cytomegalovirus status was diagnosed with high sensitivity and specificity. There were under 200 TCR beta chains listed as cytomegalovirus-associated.

With 5 bases clipped from V and 1 base from J, the junction kept 0 bases outside the gene matches. The germline V gene has CDR1 MRHNA and CDR2 SNTAGT. CDR3 length: 14 amino acids. Of note for this clone: Its specificity is unknown.

The PCR made use of 60 Vbeta and 13 Jbeta primers. Here immunoSEQ multiplex PCR was the method, and the copy in TCRdb shows in-frame clones only, minus some. Of about 98,000 clones in the sample, over 60% were seen once. Source material: PBMCs. The receptor's source is a man between 60 and 75 years old in good health and CMV-seropositive. V gene TRBV6-4 combines with J gene TRBJ2-3; 10 bases align to TRBD2. The CDR3 here is CASSTSGGTDTQYF. CDR3 nucleotide sequence: TGTGCCAGCAGTACTAGCGGGGGCACAGATACGCAGTATTTT.